These T cell receptor beta chains were read from a single sample in a study of blood T cell repertoires in COVID-19. The assay was immunoSEQ multiplex PCR, and TCRdb's table has in-frame clones only and misses some. The table shows 200,000 to 250,000 clones, with less than 85% occurring only once. Sequences were obtained from peripheral blood. The source of these receptors is a woman between 65 and 79 years old with acute or convalescent COVID-19. Both conserved end residues are part of each CDR3. Fields, in order: clone size, D gene, J gene, V gene, CDR3 protein, CDR3 DNA. A D gene is named only where the DNA matches it firmly. Clone size, where shown, is once, few, many, or a class for clones that have expanded.

>-|TRBD1|TRBJ2-3|TRBV19
CASSTTGASTDTQYF
TGTGCCAGTAGTACAACAGGGGCCAGCACAGATACGCAGTATTTT
>few|-|TRBJ2-7|TRBV19
CASSTQGQGYEQYF
TGTGCCAGTAGTACCCAGGGACAAGGTTACGAGCAGTACTTC
>-|TRBD1|TRBJ1-5|TRBV7-9
CASSADRVGTQHF
TGTGCCAGCTCCGCCGACAGGGTTGGGACCCAGCATTTT
>-|-|TRBJ2-5|TRBV7-8
CASSLVSREETQYF
TGTGCCAGCAGCTTAGTCTCCCGCGAAGAGACCCAGTACTTC
>few|TRBD2|TRBJ2-3|TRBV30
CAWSVTGLARNTQYF
TGTGCCTGGAGTGTAACGGGACTAGCTAGAAATACGCAGTATTTT
>-|-|TRBJ2-1|TRBV6-5
CASSPKQNEQFF
TGTGCCAGCAGCCCGAAGCAAAATGAGCAGTTCTTC
>-|TRBD1|TRBJ1-2|TRBV10-3
CAISESLVAGGGYTF
TGTGCCATCAGTGAGAGTTTGGTGGCAGGGGGTGGCTACACCTTC
>-|TRBD2|TRBJ2-3|TRBV10-1
CASSEAGTSTDTQYF
TGCGCCAGCAGTGAAGCGGGGACTAGCACAGATACGCAGTATTTT
>-|TRBD1|TRBJ1-1|TRBV9
CASSPRTGGTEAFF
TGTGCCAGCAGCCCCCGGACAGGGGGGACTGAAGCTTTCTTT
>-|TRBD1|TRBJ1-1|TRBV19
CASSGDRGNTEAFF
TGTGCCAGTAGCGGGGACAGGGGAAACACTGAAGCTTTCTTT